This paragraph reports one T cell receptor (beta chain). This sample was included in a study of patients and donors after allogeneic stem cell transplantation. TCRdb used MiXCR to reprocess the RT-PCR reads, holding one entry per CDR3 protein. The sample lists 150,000 to 250,000 distinct CDR3 sequences, less than 45% occurring once. The CDR3 is 14 amino acids. The V end was cut by 5 bases, the J end by 3 bases, with 11 bases between. Germline-derived CDR1 and CDR2 are SGHTA and FQGNSA. The sequenced material came from blood, either unsorted or a sorted T cell fraction (not recorded which). This chain uses TRBV7-2 with TRBJ1-5; the D gene is possibly TRBD1 (5 bases). The receptor was derived from a human donor who was either an allogeneic HSCT recipient or a stem cell or donor lymphocyte infusion donor (not recorded which). It is not recorded whose cells these are; they may come from a transplant donor. CDR3 region: CASSTRQLNQPQHF. In DNA, the CDR3 is TGTGCCAGCAGCACTCGACAGCTCAATCAGCCCCAGCATTTT.